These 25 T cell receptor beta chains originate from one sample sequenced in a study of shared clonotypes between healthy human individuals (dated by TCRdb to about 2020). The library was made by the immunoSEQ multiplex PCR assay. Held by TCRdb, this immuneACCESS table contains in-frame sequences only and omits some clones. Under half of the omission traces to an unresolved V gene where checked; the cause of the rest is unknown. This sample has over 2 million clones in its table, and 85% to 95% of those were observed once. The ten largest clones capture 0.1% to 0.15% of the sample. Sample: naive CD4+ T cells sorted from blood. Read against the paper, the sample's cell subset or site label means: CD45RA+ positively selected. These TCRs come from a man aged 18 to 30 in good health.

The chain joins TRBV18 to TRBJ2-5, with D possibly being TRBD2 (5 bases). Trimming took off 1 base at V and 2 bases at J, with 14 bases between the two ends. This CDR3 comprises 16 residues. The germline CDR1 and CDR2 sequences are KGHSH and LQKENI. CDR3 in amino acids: CASSPLVGTSQETQYF. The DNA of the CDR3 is TGTGCCAGCTCACCACTGGTGGGCACTAGTCAAGAGACCCAGTACTTC.

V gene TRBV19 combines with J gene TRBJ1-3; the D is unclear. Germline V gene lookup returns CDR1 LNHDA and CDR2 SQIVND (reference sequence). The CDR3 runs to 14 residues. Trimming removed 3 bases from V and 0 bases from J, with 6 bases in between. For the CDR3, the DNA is TGTGCCAGTAGTATTCGCTTCTCTGGAAACACCATATATTTT. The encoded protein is CASSIRFSGNTIYF. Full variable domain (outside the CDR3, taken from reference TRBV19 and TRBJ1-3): DGGITQSPKYLFRKEGQNVTLSCEQNLNHDAMYWYRQDPGQGLRLIYYSQIVNDFQKGDIAEGYSVSREKKESFPLTVTSAQKNPTAFYLCASSIRFSGNTIYFGEGSWLTVV.

The CDR3, as DNA: TGTGCCAGCATTGGGACGCAGGCCTACGAGCAGTACTTC. Amino acid sequence: CASIGTQAYEQYF. The rearrangement joins TRBV2 to TRBJ2-7; D might be TRBD1 or TRBD2, each matching 5 bases. The CDR3 length is 13 residues. Germline V CDR1 and CDR2: SNHLY, FYNNEI. Between the trimmed V and J ends, which lost 7 bases and 2 bases, there was a span of 12 bases.

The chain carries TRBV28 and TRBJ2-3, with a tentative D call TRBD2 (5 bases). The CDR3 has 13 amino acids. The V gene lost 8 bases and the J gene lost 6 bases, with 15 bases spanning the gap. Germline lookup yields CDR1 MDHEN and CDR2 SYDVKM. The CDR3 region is CASGGSVPDTQYF. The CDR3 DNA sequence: TGTGCCAGCGGAGGAAGCGTCCCGGATACGCAGTATTTT.

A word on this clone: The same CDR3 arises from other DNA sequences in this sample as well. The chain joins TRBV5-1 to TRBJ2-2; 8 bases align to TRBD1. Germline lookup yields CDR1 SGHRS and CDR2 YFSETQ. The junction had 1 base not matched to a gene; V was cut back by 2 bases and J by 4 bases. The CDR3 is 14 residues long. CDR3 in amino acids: CASSFTGGTGELFF. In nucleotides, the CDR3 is TGCGCCAGCAGCTTCACAGGGGGCACCGGGGAGCTGTTTTTT.

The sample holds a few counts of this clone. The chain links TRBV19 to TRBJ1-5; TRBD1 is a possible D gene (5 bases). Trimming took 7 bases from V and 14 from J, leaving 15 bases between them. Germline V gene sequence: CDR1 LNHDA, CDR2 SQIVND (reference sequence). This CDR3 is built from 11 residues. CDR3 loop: CASTRGRDKHF. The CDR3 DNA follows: TGTGCCAGTACCCGGGGACGGGATAAGCATTTT.

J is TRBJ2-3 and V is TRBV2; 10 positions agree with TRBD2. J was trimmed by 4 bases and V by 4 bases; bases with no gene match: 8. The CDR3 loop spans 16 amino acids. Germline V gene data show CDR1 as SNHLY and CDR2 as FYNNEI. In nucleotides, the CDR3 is TGTGCCAGCAGTGCAAATCTAGCGGGAGTTGCAGATACGCAGTATTTT. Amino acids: CASSANLAGVADTQYF.

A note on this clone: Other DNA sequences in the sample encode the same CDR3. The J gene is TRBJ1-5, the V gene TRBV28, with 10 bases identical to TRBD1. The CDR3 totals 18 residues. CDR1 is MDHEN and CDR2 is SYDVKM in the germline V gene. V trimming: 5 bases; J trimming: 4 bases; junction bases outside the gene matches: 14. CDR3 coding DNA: TGTGCCAGCAGTCTCCCCCGGGACAGGGGCCGCAAGAATCAGCCCCAGCATTTT. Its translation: CASSLPRDRGRKNQPQHF. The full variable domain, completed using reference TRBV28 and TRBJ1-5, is DVKVTQSSRYLVKRTGEKVFLECVQDMDHENMFWYRQDPGLGLRLIYFSYDVKMKEKGDIPEGYSVSREKKERFSLILESASTNQTSMYLCASSLPRDRGRKNQPQHFGDGTRLSIL.

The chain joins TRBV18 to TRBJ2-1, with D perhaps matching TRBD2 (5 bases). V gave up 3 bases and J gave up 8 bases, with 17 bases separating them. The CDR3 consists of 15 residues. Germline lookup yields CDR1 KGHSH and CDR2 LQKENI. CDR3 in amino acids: CASSPRASGSDEQFF. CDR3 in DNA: TGTGCCAGCTCACCCCGCGCAAGCGGTAGTGATGAGCAGTTCTTC.

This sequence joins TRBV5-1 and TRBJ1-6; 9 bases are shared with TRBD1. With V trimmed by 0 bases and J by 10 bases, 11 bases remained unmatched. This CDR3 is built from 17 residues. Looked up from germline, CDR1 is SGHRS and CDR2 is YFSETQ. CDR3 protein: CASSLGGQGGITSPLHF. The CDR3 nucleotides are TGCGCCAGCAGCTTGGGGGGACAGGGTGGCATCACCTCACCCCTCCACTTT.

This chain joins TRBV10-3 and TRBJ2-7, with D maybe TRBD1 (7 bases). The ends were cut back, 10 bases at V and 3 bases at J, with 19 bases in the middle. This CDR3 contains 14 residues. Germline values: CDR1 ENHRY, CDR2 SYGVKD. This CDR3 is CATLLEGAGYEQYF. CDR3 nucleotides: TGTGCCACCCTATTGGAGGGGGCGGGCTACGAGCAGTACTTC.

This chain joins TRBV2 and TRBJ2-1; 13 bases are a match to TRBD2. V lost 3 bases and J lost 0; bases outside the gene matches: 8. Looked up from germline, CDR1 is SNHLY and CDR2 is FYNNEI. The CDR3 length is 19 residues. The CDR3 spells CASSEPGTSGASSYNEQFF. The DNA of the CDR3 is TGTGCCAGCAGTGAGCCAGGGACTAGCGGGGCGAGCTCCTACAATGAGCAGTTCTTC.

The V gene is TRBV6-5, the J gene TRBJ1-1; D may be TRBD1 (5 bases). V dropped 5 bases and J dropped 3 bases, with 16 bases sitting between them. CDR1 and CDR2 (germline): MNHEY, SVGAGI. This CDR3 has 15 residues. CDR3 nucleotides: TGTGCCAGCAGTCGATACAGTTGGGGGGACACTGAAGCTTTCTTT. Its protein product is CASSRYSWGDTEAFF.

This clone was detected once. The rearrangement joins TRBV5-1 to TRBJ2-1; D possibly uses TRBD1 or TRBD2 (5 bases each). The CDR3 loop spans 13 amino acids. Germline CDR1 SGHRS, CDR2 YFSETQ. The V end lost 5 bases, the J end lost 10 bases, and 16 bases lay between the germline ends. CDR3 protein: CASREGGAQEQFF. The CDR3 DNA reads TGCGCCAGCAGAGAGGGTGGGGCGCAAGAGCAGTTCTTC.

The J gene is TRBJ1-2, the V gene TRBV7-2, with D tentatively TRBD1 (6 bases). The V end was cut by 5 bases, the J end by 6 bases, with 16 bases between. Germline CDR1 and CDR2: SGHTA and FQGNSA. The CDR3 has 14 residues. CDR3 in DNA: TGTGCCAGCAGCGCCAGGACAGTGAGGGATGGCTACACCTTC. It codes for CASSARTVRDGYTF.

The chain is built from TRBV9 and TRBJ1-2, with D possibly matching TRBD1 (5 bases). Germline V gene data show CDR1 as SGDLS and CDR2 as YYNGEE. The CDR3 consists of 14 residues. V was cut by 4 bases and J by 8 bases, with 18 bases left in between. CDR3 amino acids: CASSPGSPISGYTF. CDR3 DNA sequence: TGTGCCAGCAGCCCAGGGTCTCCCATATCCGGCTACACCTTC.

The CDR3 region is CAITGGLLSNEQFF. The CDR3 DNA follows: TGTGCCATCACGGGGGGACTCCTTAGCAATGAGCAGTTCTTC. The chain combines TRBV2 with TRBJ2-1, with 7 bases that match TRBD2. This CDR3 has 14 amino acids. V shed 10 bases, J shed 6 bases, and the junction held 12 bases outside the gene matches. Germline CDR1 and CDR2: SNHLY and FYNNEI.

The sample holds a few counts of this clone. The chain's CDR3 is CASRQRGGQDPERPLHF. In DNA, the CDR3 is TGTGCCAGCAGGCAAAGGGGGGGCCAGGACCCGGAGCGGCCCCTCCACTTT. The chain links TRBV7-2 to TRBJ1-6; TRBD1 might be the D (6 bases). The CDR3 runs 17 residues. Per germline, CDR1 SGHTA and CDR2 FQGNSA. With 6 bases removed from V and 13 bases from J, the gap between germline ends came to 28 bases.

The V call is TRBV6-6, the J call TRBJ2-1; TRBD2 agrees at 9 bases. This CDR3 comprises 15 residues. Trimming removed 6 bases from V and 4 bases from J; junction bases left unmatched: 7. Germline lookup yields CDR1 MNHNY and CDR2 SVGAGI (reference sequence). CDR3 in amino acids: CASSNNLAGYNEQFF. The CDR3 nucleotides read TGTGCCAGCAGCAACAACCTAGCGGGATACAATGAGCAGTTCTTC.

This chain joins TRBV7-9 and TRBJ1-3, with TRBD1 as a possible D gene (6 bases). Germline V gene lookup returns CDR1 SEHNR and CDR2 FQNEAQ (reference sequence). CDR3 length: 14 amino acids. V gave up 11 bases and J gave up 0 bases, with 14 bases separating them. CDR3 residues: CARRQALSGNTIYF. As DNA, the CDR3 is TGTGCCCGTAGACAGGCTCTCTCTGGAAACACCATATATTTT.

The CDR3 nucleotides are TGTGCCAGCAGCAGGGGTATTTCACCCCTCCACTTT. Amino acids: CASSRGISPLHF. The V gene is TRBV5-4, the J gene TRBJ1-6; a possible D gene is TRBD1 (5 bases). V lost 4 bases to trimming and J lost 9 bases, with 8 bases between them. The CDR3 runs 12 residues. Per germline, CDR1 SGHNT and CDR2 YYREEE (reference sequence).

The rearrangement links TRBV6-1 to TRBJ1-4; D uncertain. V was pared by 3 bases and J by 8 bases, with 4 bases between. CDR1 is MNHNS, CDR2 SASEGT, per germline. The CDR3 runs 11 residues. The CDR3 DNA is TGTGCCAGCAGTGATGAGGAAAAACTGTTTTTT. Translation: CASSDEEKLFF.

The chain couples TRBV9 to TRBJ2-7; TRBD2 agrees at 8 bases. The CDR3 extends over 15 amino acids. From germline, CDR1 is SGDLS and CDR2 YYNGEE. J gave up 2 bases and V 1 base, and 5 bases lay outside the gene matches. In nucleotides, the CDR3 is TGTGCCAGCAGCGTAAGTAGCGGGGTTACCTACGAGCAGTACTTC. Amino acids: CASSVSSGVTYEQYF.

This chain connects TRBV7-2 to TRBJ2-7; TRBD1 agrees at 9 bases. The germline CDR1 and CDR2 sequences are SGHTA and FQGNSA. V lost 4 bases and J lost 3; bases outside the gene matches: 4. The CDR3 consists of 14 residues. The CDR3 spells CASSSDRGYYEQYF. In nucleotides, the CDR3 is TGTGCCAGCAGCTCGGACAGGGGTTACTACGAGCAGTACTTC.

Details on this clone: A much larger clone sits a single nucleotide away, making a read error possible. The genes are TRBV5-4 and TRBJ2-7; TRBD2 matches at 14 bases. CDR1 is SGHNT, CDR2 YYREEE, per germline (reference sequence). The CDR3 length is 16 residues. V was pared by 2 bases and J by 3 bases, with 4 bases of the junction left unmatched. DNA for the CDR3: TGTGCCAGCAGCTTAGGGACTAGCGGGGGCGTCTACGAGCAGTACTTC. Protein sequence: CASSLGTSGGVYEQYF.